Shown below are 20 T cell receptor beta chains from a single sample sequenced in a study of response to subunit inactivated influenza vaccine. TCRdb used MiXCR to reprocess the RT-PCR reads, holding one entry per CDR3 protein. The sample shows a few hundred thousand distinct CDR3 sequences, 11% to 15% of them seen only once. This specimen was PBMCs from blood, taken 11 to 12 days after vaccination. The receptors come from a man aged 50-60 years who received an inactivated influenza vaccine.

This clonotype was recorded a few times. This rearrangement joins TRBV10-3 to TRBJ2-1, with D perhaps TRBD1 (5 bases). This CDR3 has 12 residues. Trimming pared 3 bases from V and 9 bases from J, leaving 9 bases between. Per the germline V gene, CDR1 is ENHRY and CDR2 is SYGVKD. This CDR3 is CAISDPGSEQFF. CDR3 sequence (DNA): TGTGCCATCAGTGACCCAGGGTCTGAGCAGTTCTTC.

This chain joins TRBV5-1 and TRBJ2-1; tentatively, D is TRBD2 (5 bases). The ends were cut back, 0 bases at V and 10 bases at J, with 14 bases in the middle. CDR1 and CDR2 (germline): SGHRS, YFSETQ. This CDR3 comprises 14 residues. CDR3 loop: CASSLGGGLEEQFF. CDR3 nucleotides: TGCGCCAGCAGCTTGGGTGGCGGGCTGGAGGAGCAGTTCTTC.

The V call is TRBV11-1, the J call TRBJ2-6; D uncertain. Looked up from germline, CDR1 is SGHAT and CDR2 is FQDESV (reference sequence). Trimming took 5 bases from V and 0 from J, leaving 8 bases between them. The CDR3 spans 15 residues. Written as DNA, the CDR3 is TGTGCCAGCAGCGGATTGAGCTCTGGGGCCAACGTCCTGACTTTC. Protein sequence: CASSGLSSGANVLTF.

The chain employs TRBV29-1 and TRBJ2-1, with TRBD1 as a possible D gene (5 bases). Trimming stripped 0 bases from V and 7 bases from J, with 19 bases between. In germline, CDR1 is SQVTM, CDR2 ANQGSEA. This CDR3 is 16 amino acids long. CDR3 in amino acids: CSVEDGGAGFLNEQFF. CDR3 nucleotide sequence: TGCAGCGTTGAAGATGGTGGGGCAGGGTTTTTGAATGAGCAGTTCTTC.

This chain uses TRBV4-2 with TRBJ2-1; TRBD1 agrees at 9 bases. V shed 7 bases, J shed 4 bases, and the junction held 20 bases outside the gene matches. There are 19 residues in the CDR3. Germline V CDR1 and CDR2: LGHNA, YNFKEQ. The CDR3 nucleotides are TGTGCCAGCACAGTCTACAGGGGGCTAGGGGTATATACTTACAATGAGCAGTTCTTC. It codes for CASTVYRGLGVYTYNEQFF.

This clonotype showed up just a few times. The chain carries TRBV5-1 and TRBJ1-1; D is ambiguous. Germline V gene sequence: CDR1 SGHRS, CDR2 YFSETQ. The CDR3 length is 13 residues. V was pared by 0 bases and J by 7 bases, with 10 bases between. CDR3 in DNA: TGCGCCAGCAGCTTGGATAGGGCAGATGAAGCTTTCTTT. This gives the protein CASSLDRADEAFF. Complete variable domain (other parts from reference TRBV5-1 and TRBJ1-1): KAGVTQTPRYLIKTRGQQVTLSCSPISGHRSVSWYQQTPGQGLQFLFEYFSETQRNKGNFPGRFSGRQFSNSRSEMNVSTLELGDSALYLCASSLDRADEAFFGQGTRLTVV.

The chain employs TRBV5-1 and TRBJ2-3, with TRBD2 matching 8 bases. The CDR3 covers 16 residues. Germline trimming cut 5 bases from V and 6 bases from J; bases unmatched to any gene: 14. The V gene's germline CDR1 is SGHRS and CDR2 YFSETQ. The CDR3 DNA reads TGCGCCAGCAGTTCCATTGGCGGGGGGTCCCGGGATACGCAGTATTTT. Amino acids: CASSSIGGGSRDTQYF.

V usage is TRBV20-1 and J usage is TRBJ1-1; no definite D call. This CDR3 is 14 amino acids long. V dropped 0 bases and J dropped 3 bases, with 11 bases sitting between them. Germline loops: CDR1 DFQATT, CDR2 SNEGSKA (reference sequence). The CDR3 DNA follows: TGCAGTGCTAGAGATCCTGGCATACACACTGAAGCTTTCTTT. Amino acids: CSARDPGIHTEAFF.

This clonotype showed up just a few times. The CDR3 sequence: CASSLSSTGFSSGANVLTF. CDR3 sequence (DNA): TGTGCCAGCAGCTTAAGCAGCACGGGCTTCAGCTCTGGGGCCAACGTCCTGACTTTC. The gene calls are TRBV7-8 and TRBJ2-6; D gene unclear. Germline V gene data show CDR1 as SGHVS and CDR2 as FQNEAQ. V shed 2 bases and J shed 0 bases, with 17 bases lying between them. This CDR3 is 19 amino acids long.

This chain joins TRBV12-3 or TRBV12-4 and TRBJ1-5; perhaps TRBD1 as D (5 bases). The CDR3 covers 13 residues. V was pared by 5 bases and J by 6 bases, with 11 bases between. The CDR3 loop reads CASSASRVQPQHF. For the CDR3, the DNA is TGTGCCAGCAGTGCTTCCAGGGTTCAGCCCCAGCATTTT.

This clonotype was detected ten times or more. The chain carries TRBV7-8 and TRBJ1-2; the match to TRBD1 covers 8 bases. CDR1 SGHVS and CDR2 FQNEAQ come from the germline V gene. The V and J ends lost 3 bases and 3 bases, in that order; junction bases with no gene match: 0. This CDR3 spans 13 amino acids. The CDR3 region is CASSLGQDYGYTF. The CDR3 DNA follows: TGTGCCAGCAGCTTGGGACAGGACTATGGCTACACCTTC.

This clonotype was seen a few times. CDR3 DNA: TGCAGCACCCGACGGGACAGGGAGGATGAGCAGTTCTTC. Translation: CSTRRDREDEQFF. This chain uses TRBV29-1 with TRBJ2-1; the match to TRBD1 covers 9 bases. The CDR3 runs 13 residues. After removal of 8 bases from V and 8 bases from J, the junction contained 10 bases not matched to a gene. The germline CDR1 and CDR2 sequences are SQVTM and ANQGSEA.

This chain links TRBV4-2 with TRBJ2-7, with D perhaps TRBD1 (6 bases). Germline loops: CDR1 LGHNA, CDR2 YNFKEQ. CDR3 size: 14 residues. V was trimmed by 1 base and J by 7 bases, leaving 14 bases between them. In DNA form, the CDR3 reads TGTGCCAGCAGCCAAGTACAGGGTCTTGGGGAGCAGTACTTC. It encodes CASSQVQGLGEQYF.

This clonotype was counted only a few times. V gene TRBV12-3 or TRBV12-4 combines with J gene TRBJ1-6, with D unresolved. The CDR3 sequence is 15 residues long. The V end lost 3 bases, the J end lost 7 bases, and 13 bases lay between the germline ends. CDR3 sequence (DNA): TGTGCCAGCAGTTTTGGAGCTCTCTCCAATTCACCCCTCCACTTT. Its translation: CASSFGALSNSPLHF.

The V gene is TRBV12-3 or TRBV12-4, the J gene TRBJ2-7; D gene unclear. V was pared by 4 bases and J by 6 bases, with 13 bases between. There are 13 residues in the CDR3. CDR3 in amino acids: CASSSGPGVEQYF. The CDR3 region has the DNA TGTGCCAGCAGTTCGGGTCCTGGCGTCGAGCAGTACTTC.

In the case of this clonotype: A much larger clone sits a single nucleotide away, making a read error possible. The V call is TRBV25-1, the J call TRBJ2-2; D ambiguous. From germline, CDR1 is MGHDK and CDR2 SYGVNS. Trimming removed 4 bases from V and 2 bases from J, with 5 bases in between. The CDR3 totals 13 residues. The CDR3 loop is CASSAYNTGELFF. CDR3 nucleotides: TGTGCCAGCAGTGCATATAACACCGGGGAGCTGTTTTTT.

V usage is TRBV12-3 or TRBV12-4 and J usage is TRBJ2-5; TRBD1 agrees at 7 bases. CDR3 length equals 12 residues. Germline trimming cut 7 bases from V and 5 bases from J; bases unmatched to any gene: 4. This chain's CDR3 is CASKGAQETQYF. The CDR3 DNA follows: TGTGCCAGCAAGGGGGCGCAGGAGACCCAGTACTTC.

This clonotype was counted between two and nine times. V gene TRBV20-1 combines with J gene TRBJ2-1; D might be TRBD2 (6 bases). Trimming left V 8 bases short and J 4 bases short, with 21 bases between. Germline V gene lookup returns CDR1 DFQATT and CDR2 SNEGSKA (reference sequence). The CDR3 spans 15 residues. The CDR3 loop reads CSTEGYAGLYNEQFF. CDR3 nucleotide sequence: TGCAGTACTGAGGGATATGCGGGGCTTTACAATGAGCAGTTCTTC.

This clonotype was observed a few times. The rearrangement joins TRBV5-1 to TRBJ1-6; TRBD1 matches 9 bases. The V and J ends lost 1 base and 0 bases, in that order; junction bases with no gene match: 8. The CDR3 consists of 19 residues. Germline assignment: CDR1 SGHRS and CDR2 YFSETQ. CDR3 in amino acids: CASSLLEQGASSYNSPLHF. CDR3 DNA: TGCGCCAGCAGCTTGTTAGAACAGGGGGCGAGCTCCTATAATTCACCCCTCCACTTT.

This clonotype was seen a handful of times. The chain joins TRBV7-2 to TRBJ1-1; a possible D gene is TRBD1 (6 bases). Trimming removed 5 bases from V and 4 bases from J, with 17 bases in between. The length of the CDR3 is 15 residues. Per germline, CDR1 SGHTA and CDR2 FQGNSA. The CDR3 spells CASSRARGHGTEAFF. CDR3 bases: TGTGCCAGCAGCCGAGCACGGGGGCATGGCACTGAAGCTTTCTTT. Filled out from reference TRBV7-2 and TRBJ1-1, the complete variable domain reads GAGVSQSPSNKVTEKGKDVELRCDPISGHTALYWYRQSLGQGLEFLIYFQGNSAPDKSGLPSDRFSAERTGGSVSTLTIQRTQQEDSAVYLCASSRARGHGTEAFFGQGTRLTVV.